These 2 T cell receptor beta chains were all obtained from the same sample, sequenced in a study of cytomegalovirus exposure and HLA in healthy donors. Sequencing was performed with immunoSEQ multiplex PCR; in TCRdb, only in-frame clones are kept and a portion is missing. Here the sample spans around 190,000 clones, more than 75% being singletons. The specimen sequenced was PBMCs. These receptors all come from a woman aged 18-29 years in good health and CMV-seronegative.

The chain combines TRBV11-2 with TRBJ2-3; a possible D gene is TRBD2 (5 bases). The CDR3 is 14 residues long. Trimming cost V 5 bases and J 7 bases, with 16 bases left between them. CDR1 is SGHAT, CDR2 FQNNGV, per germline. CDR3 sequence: CASSPTSGSHTQYF. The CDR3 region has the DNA TGTGCCAGCAGCCCTACTAGTGGATCGCATACGCAGTATTTT.

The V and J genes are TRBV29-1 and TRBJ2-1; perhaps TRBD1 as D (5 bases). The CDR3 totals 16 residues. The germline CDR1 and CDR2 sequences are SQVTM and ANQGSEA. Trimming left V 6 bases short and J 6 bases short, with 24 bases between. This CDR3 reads CSVPQMGRAGSNEQFF. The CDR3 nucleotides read TGCAGCGTCCCCCAAATGGGCAGGGCAGGAAGCAATGAGCAGTTCTTC.